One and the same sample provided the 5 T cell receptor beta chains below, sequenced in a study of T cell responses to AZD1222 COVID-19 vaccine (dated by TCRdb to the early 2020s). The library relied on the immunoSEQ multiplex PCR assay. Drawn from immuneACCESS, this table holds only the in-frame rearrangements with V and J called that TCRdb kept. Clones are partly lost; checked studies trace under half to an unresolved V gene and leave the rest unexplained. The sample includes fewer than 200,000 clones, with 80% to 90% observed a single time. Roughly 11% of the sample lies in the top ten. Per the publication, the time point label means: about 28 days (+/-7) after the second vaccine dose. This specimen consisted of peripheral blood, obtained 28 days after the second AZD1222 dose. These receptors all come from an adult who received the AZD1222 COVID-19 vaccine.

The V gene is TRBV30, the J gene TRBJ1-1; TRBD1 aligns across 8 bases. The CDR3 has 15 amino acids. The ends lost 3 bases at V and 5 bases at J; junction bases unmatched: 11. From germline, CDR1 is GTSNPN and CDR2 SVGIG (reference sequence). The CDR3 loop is CAWRQGGGSRTEAFF. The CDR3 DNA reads TGTGCCTGGAGACAGGGGGGGGGTTCGAGAACTGAAGCTTTCTTT.

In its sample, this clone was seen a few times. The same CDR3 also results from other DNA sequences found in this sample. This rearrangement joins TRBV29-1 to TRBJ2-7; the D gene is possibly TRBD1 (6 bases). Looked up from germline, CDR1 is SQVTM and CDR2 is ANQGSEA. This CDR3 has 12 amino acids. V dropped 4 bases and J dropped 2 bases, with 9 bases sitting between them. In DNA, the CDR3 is TGCAGCGTTGGGGGGACACCCTACGAGCAGTACTTC. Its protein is CSVGGTPYEQYF.

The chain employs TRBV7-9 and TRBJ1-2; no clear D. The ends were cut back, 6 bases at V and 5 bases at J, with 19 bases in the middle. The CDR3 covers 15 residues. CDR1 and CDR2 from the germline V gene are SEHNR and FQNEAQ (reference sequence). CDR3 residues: CASSSTNLRVYGYTF. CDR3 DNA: TGTGCCAGCAGTTCTACAAACCTTCGGGTGTATGGCTACACCTTC. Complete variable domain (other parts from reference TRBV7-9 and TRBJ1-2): DTGVSQNPRHKITKRGQNVTFRCDPISEHNRLYWYRQTLGQGPEFLTYFQNEAQLEKSRLLSDRFSAERPKGSFSTLEIQRTEQGDSAMYLCASSSTNLRVYGYTFGSGTRLTVV.

CDR3 protein: CASSLARATEAFF. CDR3 nucleotides: TGTGCCAGCAGCTTAGCCAGGGCCACTGAAGCTTTCTTT. This chain uses TRBV7-3 with TRBJ1-1; maybe TRBD1 (5 bases). CDR1 and CDR2 (germline): SGHTA, FQGTGA. The CDR3 consists of 13 residues. Trimming shortened V by 2 bases and J by 4 bases, and 8 bases separated the two germline ends.

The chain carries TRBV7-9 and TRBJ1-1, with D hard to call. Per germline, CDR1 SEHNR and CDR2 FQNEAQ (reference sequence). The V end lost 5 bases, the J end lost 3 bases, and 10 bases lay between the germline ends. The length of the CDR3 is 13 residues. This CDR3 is CASSAHVDTEAFF. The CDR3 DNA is TGTGCCAGCAGCGCCCACGTGGACACTGAAGCTTTCTTT. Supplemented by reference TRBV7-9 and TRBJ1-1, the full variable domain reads DTGVSQNPRHKITKRGQNVTFRCDPISEHNRLYWYRQTLGQGPEFLTYFQNEAQLEKSRLLSDRFSAERPKGSFSTLEIQRTEQGDSAMYLCASSAHVDTEAFFGQGTRLTVV.